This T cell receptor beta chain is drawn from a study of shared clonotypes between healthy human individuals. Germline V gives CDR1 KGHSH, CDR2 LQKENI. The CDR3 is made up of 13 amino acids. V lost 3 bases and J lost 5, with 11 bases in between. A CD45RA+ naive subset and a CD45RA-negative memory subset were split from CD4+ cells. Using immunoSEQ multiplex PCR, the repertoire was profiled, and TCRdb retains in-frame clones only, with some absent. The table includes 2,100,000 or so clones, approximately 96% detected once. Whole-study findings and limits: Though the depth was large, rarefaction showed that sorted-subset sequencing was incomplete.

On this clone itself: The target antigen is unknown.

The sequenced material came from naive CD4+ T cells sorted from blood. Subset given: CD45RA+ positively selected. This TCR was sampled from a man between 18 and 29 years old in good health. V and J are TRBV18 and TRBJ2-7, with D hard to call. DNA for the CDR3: TGTGCCAGCTCACCGGAAGGTAGCCACGAGCAGTACTTC. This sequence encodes CASSPEGSHEQYF.